This T cell receptor (beta chain) was obtained from a study of shared clonotypes between healthy human individuals (dated by TCRdb to about 2020). For the study in its entirety: A few men and two women, aged 18 to 49 years, made up the cohort. For each donor, CD4 naive and CD4 memory were each given three plates, CD8 naive was given two plates, and CD8 memory was given one plate. The study deeply sequenced blood TCR repertoires of roughly five healthy adults to estimate repertoire size and the extent of clonotype sharing between individuals. Libraries were prepared and TCR repertoires were sequenced by different laboratories using diverse techniques, in order to increase sequencing depth and limit assay-specific biases. Each donor's leukapheresis produced roughly between roughly 0.94 and 9.5 billion PBMCs.

Results and caveats for the whole study, not just this receptor: The genetic and exposure-history diversity represented was limited by the small number of donors. Incomplete sequencing was indicated by rarefaction of sorted-subset datasets, despite the large sequencing depth. Naive subsets generally had larger estimated clonotype richness than memory subsets. Based on pairwise subsampling, the degree of clonotype sharing among donors was expected to be affected by sequencing depth. Clonotypes shared by all four sorted-subset donors showed higher generation probabilities than non-shared clonotypes. Around 5% of naive CD4, 3.5% of naive CD8, roughly 2.4% of memory CD4, and 0.4% of memory CD8 clonotypes were shared across a few donors. Sampling was limited to blood, and TCR repertoires in tissue likely differ from TCR repertoires in blood.

The donors were healthy, HIV-negative adults with no recently reported acute infections or vaccinations. All donors were Caucasian adults living in Nashville, Tennessee, USA. Magnetic negative selection was used to enrich CD4+ T cells, after which naive cells were positively selected on CD45RA and the negative fraction became the memory subset. After blood collection by leukapheresis, PBMCs were isolated using Ficoll-Histopaque density gradient centrifugation and then cryopreserved in the vapor phase of liquid nitrogen. Purity and quantity of every magnetically sorted T cell population were checked by analytical flow cytometry. Each sorted fraction had its genomic DNA isolated and then quantified by UV absorbance on a Nanodrop 2000c. In the case of this clone: It lacks a known antigen. No base qualities exist here, and no much larger clone lies one base off it.

From its cysteine to its phenylalanine, the CDR3 spans 13 amino acids. The read is trimmed to its CDR3 DNA, 39 bases read in frame from base 1. V sheds 2 bases and J sheds 5 bases, leaving 6 bases between their ends. The germline V gene sets CDR1 to MNHNS and CDR2 to SASEGT. Using the deep immunoSEQ assay, TCR CDR3 regions were amplified from genomic DNA by multiplex PCR. Extracted genomic DNA from each cell subset was spread evenly across all wells of several immunoSEQ 96-well plates, with each plate serving as a replicate. For sorted subsets, each replicate PCR was loaded with approximately 190 ng genomic DNA, equivalent to roughly 30,000 T cell genomes. Purified libraries were quantified with a Qubit 3.0 fluorometer, sized on a Bioanalyzer 2100, and re-quantified with the KAPA Library Quantification kit. Every immunoSEQ 96-well plate was sequenced on a dedicated single-read 150-cycle Illumina NextSeq 550 flow cell. The authors' pipeline ran thus. The immunoSEQ output contained only junctional sequences without quality scores, so filtering could not match that applied to full-length reads. To assign V/J genes and CDR3, sequences were annotated against IMGT germline references using PyIR, a Python wrapper for IgBLAST v1.9. Reads were removed for weak V/J assignments (E-value above 1e-6), missing CDR3, stop codons, out-of-frame junctions, or ambiguous translated residues. V3J clonotypes were defined by identical inferred V gene, J gene, and CDR3 amino acid sequence. Percentage overlap between repertoires was computed as shared unique clonotypes divided by the size of the smaller repertoire. Three approaches were used to assess repertoire richness: RTK rarefaction, the Chao1 estimator, and Recon v2.1 estimates of unobserved clonotypes. OLGA was used to compute generation probabilities for all TCRbeta clonotypes that the gDNA method yielded from a handful of donors. This immuneACCESS table, as held by TCRdb, lists in-frame sequences with V and J called but not all clones. Of the missing ones, under half trace to an unresolved V gene in checked studies; the others have no known cause. The V and J calls and clone size were taken over from that table, and D and trimming were inferred from the DNA. This sample is represented by under 2.5 million clones; 85% to 95% of them were singletons. 0.37% of the sample is taken by the ten largest.

The chain links TRBV6-1 with TRBJ1-4, with the D gene call left open. Sequencing used naive CD4+ T cells from PBMCs. The cell subset or site label corresponds to: CD45RA+ positively selected. The sequence came from a man younger than 35 in good health. Some clones in this sample may be carry-over from other donors' samples. The CDR3: CASSEIRNEKLFF. The DNA is as follows: TGTGCCAGCAGTGAAATCCGGAATGAAAAACTGTTTTTT.